Sequencing of this T cell receptor beta chain was carried out in a study of T cell repertoires in cytomegalovirus infection. Comments on this clonotype: What it recognizes is unknown.

The CDR3 is 14 residues long. V shed 5 bases, J shed 2 bases, and the junction held 6 bases outside the gene matches. Germline CDR1 reads LNHDA; CDR2 reads SQIVND (reference sequence). MiXCR, applied by TCRdb to the reads, yields one record per CDR3 protein. Of about 700,000 distinct CDR3 sequences listed, around 32% are singletons. This TCR came from a human donor in good health (CMV status not recorded). Some clones in this sample may be carry-over from other donors' samples. The chain uses TRBV19 and TRBJ2-7; TRBD2 matches at 7 bases. Sequences were derived from cultured PBMCs, sampled from culture after CMV antigen stimulation. The CDR3 is CASSSTRGAYEQYF. CDR3 nucleotides: TGTGCCAGTAGTTCTACCCGGGGGGCCTACGAGCAGTACTTC. Full variable domain (remainder filled in from reference TRBV19 and TRBJ2-7): DGGITQSPKYLFRKEGQNVTLSCEQNLNHDAMYWYRQDPGQGLRLIYYSQIVNDFQKGDIAEGYSVSREKKESFPLTVTSAQKNPTAFYLCASSSTRGAYEQYFGPGTRLTVT.